Below are 32 T cell receptor beta chains sequenced from a single sample in a study of T cell repertoires in urothelial bladder cancer. Clones were sequenced by immunoSEQ multiplex PCR, and TCRdb holds only the in-frame ones, with some missing. Among several thousand clones listed, 58% were seen once. Material: tumor-infiltrating cells from bladder cancer. Receptors were obtained from a human donor with urothelial carcinoma.

This clone has a single count. The chain uses TRBV19 and TRBJ1-2; 8 bases map to TRBD1. The CDR3 is 16 amino acids. With V trimmed by 1 base and J by 5 bases, 9 bases remained unmatched. Germline lookup yields CDR1 LNHDA and CDR2 SQIVND (reference sequence). CDR3 sequence: CASSIAYETGEYGYTF. In DNA form, the CDR3 reads TGTGCCAGTAGTATAGCCTACGAGACAGGGGAGTATGGCTACACCTTC.

This clone was detected only a few times. The chain has TRBV29-1 and TRBJ1-1, with TRBD1 matching over 8 bases. In germline, CDR1 is SQVTM, CDR2 ANQGSEA. After removal of 7 bases from V and 4 bases from J, the junction contained 5 bases not matched to a gene. The CDR3 loop spans 12 amino acids. CDR3 sequence reads: CSASTGGTEAFF. Written as DNA, the CDR3 is TGCAGCGCAAGTACAGGGGGCACTGAAGCTTTCTTT.

The V call is TRBV6-6, the J call TRBJ1-1; TRBD1 aligns across 8 bases. This CDR3 has 16 residues. Germline lookup yields CDR1 MNHNY and CDR2 SVGAGI (reference sequence). V lost 6 bases, J lost 3 bases, and 12 bases stayed unmatched. CDR3 sequence reads: CASRPTSGGRDTEAFF. CDR3 bases: TGTGCCAGCAGGCCCACCTCAGGGGGCAGGGACACTGAAGCTTTCTTT.

This rearrangement joins TRBV28 to TRBJ2-1, with D tentatively TRBD2 (7 bases). Germline V gene lookup returns CDR1 MDHEN and CDR2 SYDVKM. The CDR3 contains 14 residues. The V end lost 6 bases, the J end lost 10 bases, and 19 bases lay between the germline ends. The CDR3 reads CASRLMGGAREQFF. In DNA form, the CDR3 reads TGTGCCAGCAGGCTAATGGGGGGGGCCAGGGAGCAGTTCTTC.

A note on this clone: This likely came from a read error, as a far larger clone is one base away. The rearrangement joins TRBV5-6 to TRBJ1-1; D unresolved. Deletions cut 1 base from V and 1 base from J, with 5 bases between. This CDR3 is 13 amino acids long. Per the germline V gene, CDR1 is SGHDT and CDR2 is YYEEEE. The CDR3 protein is CASSLRGNTEAFF. The CDR3 DNA is TGTGCCAGCAGCTTGAGAGGGAACACTGAAGCTTTCTTT.

This chain connects TRBV19 to TRBJ2-4, with 11 positions matching TRBD2. Germline CDR1 reads LNHDA; CDR2 reads SQIVND (reference sequence). The J segment lost 0 bases and the V segment lost 7 bases, leaving 5 bases of the junction unmatched. This CDR3 spans 16 amino acids. The CDR3 DNA is TGTGCCAGTATACCGACTAGCGGGGTAGCCAAAAACATTCAGTACTTC. Amino acids: CASIPTSGVAKNIQYF. Full variable domain (remainder filled in from reference TRBV19 and TRBJ2-4): DGGITQSPKYLFRKEGQNVTLSCEQNLNHDAMYWYRQDPGQGLRLIYYSQIVNDFQKGDIAEGYSVSREKKESFPLTVTSAQKNPTAFYLCASIPTSGVAKNIQYFGAGTRLSVL.

The rearrangement uses TRBV7-6 and TRBJ2-3; D is perhaps TRBD2 (5 bases). The CDR3 runs 12 residues. Germline CDR1 and CDR2: SGHVS and FNYEAQ. Trimming took off 4 bases at V and 5 bases at J, with 7 bases between the two ends. The CDR3 here is CASSWTGDTQYF. CDR3 in DNA: TGTGCCAGCAGCTGGACTGGAGATACGCAGTATTTT.

The chain employs TRBV6-5 and TRBJ1-3; a possible D gene is TRBD1 (5 bases). CDR3 length: 15 amino acids. CDR1 and CDR2 (germline): MNHEY, SVGAGI. Trimming cost V 2 bases and J 1 base, with 9 bases left between them. The DNA for the CDR3 is TGTGCCAGCAGTTACGACGGGGGTTCTGGAAACACCATATATTTT. This encodes CASSYDGGSGNTIYF.

V and J are TRBV2 and TRBJ1-4; D is undetermined. Germline lookup yields CDR1 SNHLY and CDR2 FYNNEI. V was trimmed by 8 bases and J by 8 bases, leaving 6 bases between them. The length of the CDR3 is 10 residues. Here the CDR3 DNA reads TGTGCCAGCCAACAAGAAAAACTGTTTTTT. Translation gives CASQQEKLFF.

This clone was picked up one time. J is TRBJ1-4 and V is TRBV4-1, with D possibly matching TRBD1 (5 bases). There are 16 residues in the CDR3. Looked up from germline, CDR1 is MGHRA and CDR2 is YSYEKL. V was clipped by 0 bases and J by 5 bases, with 13 bases between them. This CDR3 is CASSQEGTGANEKLFF. The CDR3, as DNA: TGCGCCAGCAGCCAAGAAGGGACGGGAGCAAATGAAAAACTGTTTTTT.

This clone has more than one count but fewer than ten. CDR3 nucleotides: TGTGCCAGCTCCGGGGAGGAGGGTTCACCCCTCCACTTT. Protein product: CASSGEEGSPLHF. This rearrangement joins TRBV2 to TRBJ1-6; no firm D call. Trimming left V 8 bases short and J 9 bases short, with 14 bases between. Germline lookup yields CDR1 SNHLY and CDR2 FYNNEI. This CDR3 comprises 13 residues. Together with reference TRBV2 and TRBJ1-6, the CDR3 gives the full variable domain: EPEVTQTPSHQVTQMGQEVILRCVPISNHLYFYWYRQILGQKVEFLVSFYNNEISEKSEIFDDQFSVERPDGSNFTLKIRSTKLEDSAMYFCASSGEEGSPLHFGNGTRLTVT.

The chain links TRBV11-2 to TRBJ1-1, with unresolved D. This CDR3 is 14 amino acids long. Trimming cost V 1 base and J 6 bases, with 12 bases left between them. Germline CDR1 reads SGHAT; CDR2 reads FQNNGV. CDR3 nucleotide sequence: TGTGCCAGCAGCTTAGGGACCCTTGGAGCTGAAGCTTTCTTT. Protein: CASSLGTLGAEAFF.

The V and J genes are TRBV27 and TRBJ1-5; D may be TRBD1 (5 bases). V was pared by 8 bases and J by 6 bases, with 11 bases between. CDR3 size: 12 residues. Germline V gives CDR1 MNHEY, CDR2 SMNVEV (reference sequence). The CDR3 here is CASGQGGQPQHF. CDR3 DNA sequence: TGTGCCAGCGGGCAGGGCGGTCAGCCCCAGCATTTT.

The chain combines TRBV6-1 with TRBJ1-3, with D unresolved. Per the germline V gene, CDR1 is MNHNS and CDR2 is SASEGT. The ends were cut back, 8 bases at V and 0 bases at J, with 5 bases in the middle. The CDR3 runs to 12 residues. The CDR3 reads CASGNSGNTIYF. Written as DNA, the CDR3 is TGTGCCAGCGGGAACTCTGGAAACACCATATATTTT.

The chain recombines TRBV7-2 with TRBJ1-1; D remains unclear. Germline V CDR1 and CDR2: SGHTA, FQGNSA. The CDR3 runs to 12 residues. The V gene lost 7 bases and the J gene lost 3 bases, with 9 bases spanning the gap. This CDR3 is CASTLGHTEAFF. For the CDR3, the DNA is TGTGCCAGCACCCTAGGACACACTGAAGCTTTCTTT.

The CDR3, as DNA: TGCGCCAGCAGTGAACAGGGTGGAAGCAATCAGCCCCAGCATTTT. Its protein is CASSEQGGSNQPQHF. V gene TRBV10-2 combines with J gene TRBJ1-5; D possibly corresponds to TRBD1 (6 bases). This CDR3 contains 15 residues. Germline values: CDR1 WSHSY, CDR2 SAAADI. The ends were cut back, 3 bases at V and 1 base at J, with 10 bases in the middle.

The CDR3 region is CASSLAGMGNQPQHF. For the CDR3, the DNA is TGCGCCAGCAGCTTGGCGGGGATGGGCAATCAGCCCCAGCATTTT. The chain combines TRBV5-1 with TRBJ1-5; no reliable D call. Trimming removed 0 bases from V and 2 bases from J, with 9 bases in between. Germline V gene data show CDR1 as SGHRS and CDR2 as YFSETQ. CDR3 length: 15 residues.

The rearrangement joins TRBV5-1 to TRBJ2-7; D not certain. CDR3 length: 11 amino acids. V lost 3 bases to trimming and J lost 2 bases, with 3 bases between them. Germline CDR1 and CDR2: SGHRS and YFSETQ. The CDR3 DNA sequence: TGCGCCAGCAGCTCCGCCTACGAGCAGTACTTC. Residues: CASSSAYEQYF. The complete variable domain, with remaining parts taken from reference TRBV5-1 and TRBJ2-7, reads KAGVTQTPRYLIKTRGQQVTLSCSPISGHRSVSWYQQTPGQGLQFLFEYFSETQRNKGNFPGRFSGRQFSNSRSEMNVSTLELGDSALYLCASSSAYEQYFGPGTRLTVT.

This chain uses TRBV5-6 with TRBJ1-3; D gene uncertain. Germline-derived CDR1 and CDR2 are SGHDT and YYEEEE. The CDR3 contains 15 residues. Deletions cut 0 bases from V and 3 bases from J, with 10 bases between. The CDR3 DNA reads as TGTGCCAGCAGCTTGGGGAACAGAGTTGGAAACACCATATATTTT. Residues: CASSLGNRVGNTIYF.

The chain couples TRBV29-1 to TRBJ2-7, with 9 nucleotides matching TRBD1. The CDR3 is 13 amino acids. Germline V lookup: CDR1 SQVTM, CDR2 ANQGSEA. The junction had 9 bases not matched to a gene; V was cut back by 6 bases and J by 6 bases. CDR3 coding DNA: TGCAGCGTCCGGGACAGGGCGAGTAGCGAGCAGTACTTC. Protein product: CSVRDRASSEQYF.

The chain recombines TRBV10-3 with TRBJ2-7, with D possibly being TRBD2 (6 bases). V was clipped by 6 bases and J by 3 bases, with 12 bases between them. The CDR3 spans 13 residues. CDR1 is ENHRY, CDR2 SYGVKD, per germline. CDR3 residues: CAISSDGSYEQYF. For the CDR3, the DNA is TGTGCCATCAGCTCCGACGGGAGCTACGAGCAGTACTTC.

This rearrangement joins TRBV10-3 to TRBJ2-7; D is possibly TRBD2 (6 bases). CDR3 length: 14 amino acids. The V gene's germline CDR1 is ENHRY and CDR2 SYGVKD. Trimming stripped 2 bases from V and 2 bases from J, with 10 bases between. For the CDR3, the DNA is TGTGCCATCAGTGAGAGCACTAGCCCCTACGAGCAGTACTTC. Residues: CAISESTSPYEQYF.

The chain employs TRBV15 and TRBJ2-7, with TRBD1 identical over 10 bases. The CDR3 consists of 15 residues. Losses at the gene ends were 1 base for V and 2 bases for J; bases not matched to a gene: 2. The germline gives CDR1 LNHNV, CDR2 YYDKDF (reference sequence). The DNA for the CDR3 is TGTGCCACCAGCAGAGGCGGGACAGGGGCCTACGAGCAGTACTTC. It is translated as CATSRGGTGAYEQYF.

J is TRBJ1-5 and V is TRBV7-6; no definite D call. Germline assignment: CDR1 SGHVS and CDR2 FNYEAQ. The CDR3 covers 16 residues. Deletions cut 1 base from V and 3 bases from J, with 13 bases between. The DNA of the CDR3 is TGTGCCAGCAGCTTAGGAAGTGGAGGCCTCAATCAGCCCCAGCATTTT. This translates into CASSLGSGGLNQPQHF.

This clone occurred a few times. The chain joins TRBV6-5 to TRBJ2-1; TRBD2 is a possible D gene (5 bases). CDR3 length: 14 residues. Per germline, CDR1 MNHEY and CDR2 SVGAGI. With 3 bases removed from V and 6 bases from J, the gap between germline ends came to 12 bases. The CDR3 here is CASSYLGDPNEQFF. In DNA form, the CDR3 reads TGTGCCAGCAGTTATTTGGGAGACCCCAATGAGCAGTTCTTC.

The gene calls are TRBV7-2 and TRBJ1-2, with TRBD1 matching over 10 bases. This CDR3 contains 15 residues. The germline V gene has CDR1 SGHTA and CDR2 FQGNSA. Trimming removed 1 base from V and 8 bases from J; junction bases left unmatched: 7. DNA for the CDR3: TGTGCCAGCAGCTTAGGCATTGGACAGGGGGAGGGCTACACCTTC. It specifies CASSLGIGQGEGYTF. The whole variable domain, remainder taken from reference TRBV7-2 and TRBJ1-2, is GAGVSQSPSNKVTEKGKDVELRCDPISGHTALYWYRQSLGQGLEFLIYFQGNSAPDKSGLPSDRFSAERTGGSVSTLTIQRTQQEDSAVYLCASSLGIGQGEGYTFGSGTRLTVV.

The chain couples TRBV11-2 to TRBJ1-3; D possibly corresponds to TRBD1 (5 bases). Trimming took off 0 bases at V and 4 bases at J, with 10 bases between the two ends. Looked up from germline, CDR1 is SGHAT and CDR2 is FQNNGV. The CDR3 spans 15 residues. CDR3 DNA sequence: TGTGCCAGCAGCTTAGACTCGAGACAGGGAAACACCATATATTTT. It is translated as CASSLDSRQGNTIYF.

This sequence joins TRBV28 and TRBJ2-1; no clear D. This CDR3 comprises 14 residues. Germline CDR1 MDHEN, CDR2 SYDVKM. V was pared by 7 bases and J by 5 bases, with 15 bases between. As DNA, the CDR3 is TGTGCCAGCACCCCCCCAGTCGGCCACAATGAGCAGTTCTTC. Its protein is CASTPPVGHNEQFF.

V gene TRBV1 combines with J gene TRBJ2-5; the table names TRBD2, a call not compared with the DNA. TRBV1 is a pseudogene locus. The length of the CDR3 is 14 residues. CDR3 protein: CTSSQGRRGETQYF. DNA of the CDR3: TGCACCAGCAGCCAGGGCAGACGAGGGGAGACCCAGTACTTC.

This CDR3 is CASSQASGNQPQHF. CDR3 bases: TGCGCCAGCAGCCAAGCCTCGGGCAATCAGCCCCAGCATTTT. This sequence joins TRBV4-1 and TRBJ1-5; D remains unclear. The CDR3 has 14 residues. The V and J ends lost 1 base and 2 bases respectively, with 6 bases between them. Germline V gene data show CDR1 as MGHRA and CDR2 as YSYEKL.

This clone has more than one count but fewer than ten. The chain joins TRBV18 to TRBJ1-1; TRBD1 matches 8 bases. CDR3 length: 14 amino acids. Per germline, CDR1 KGHSH and CDR2 LQKENI. V shed 3 bases, J shed 5 bases, and the junction held 5 bases outside the gene matches. The CDR3 here is CASSPGQGLTEAFF. The CDR3 DNA reads TGTGCCAGCTCACCCGGACAGGGTTTAACTGAAGCTTTCTTT.

This clone was seen only a few times. The chain uses TRBV5-1 and TRBJ2-7, with D unclear. The CDR3 is made up of 12 amino acids. Germline loops: CDR1 SGHRS, CDR2 YFSETQ. V lost 0 bases and J 6 bases, leaving 7 bases between the germline ends. CDR3 sequence reads: CASSLGGGEQYF. CDR3 nucleotide sequence: TGCGCCAGCAGCTTGGGTGGCGGCGAGCAGTACTTC.